The 13 T cell receptor beta chains in this list originate from one sample, sequenced in a study of T cell changes during pregnancy in multiple sclerosis. Clones were sequenced by immunoSEQ multiplex PCR, and TCRdb holds only the in-frame ones, with some missing. The sample has approximately 16,000 clones; 83% are singletons. The sample here was CD8+ T cells from peripheral blood mononuclear cells, taken after pregnancy. The receptors were gathered from a female donor in good health, enrolled as a control in a pregnancy study.

This chain joins TRBV7-2 and TRBJ2-1; D is unresolved. Trimming took off 4 bases at V and 9 bases at J, with 10 bases between the two ends. The CDR3 consists of 12 residues. The V gene's germline CDR1 is SGHTA and CDR2 FQGNSA. The CDR3 reads CASSSRSVEQFF. The CDR3 DNA reads TGTGCCAGCAGCTCCCGATCGGTTGAGCAGTTCTTC.

The chain uses TRBV27 and TRBJ1-4, with D possibly being TRBD1 (6 bases). CDR1 is MNHEY, CDR2 SMNVEV, per germline (reference sequence). The CDR3 runs 16 residues. The ends were cut back, 2 bases at V and 0 bases at J, with 10 bases in the middle. CDR3 sequence reads: CASSLPQGPTNEKLFF. In DNA form, the CDR3 reads TGTGCCAGCAGTTTACCACAGGGCCCAACTAATGAAAAACTGTTTTTT.

The chain links TRBV6-1 to TRBJ2-5, with D perhaps matching TRBD2 (6 bases). Per germline, CDR1 MNHNS and CDR2 SASEGT. CDR3 length: 14 amino acids. V was clipped by 2 bases and J by 1 base, with 8 bases between them. The CDR3 loop reads CASSEPGAQETQYF. The CDR3 nucleotides read TGTGCCAGCAGTGAACCGGGAGCCCAAGAGACCCAGTACTTC.

The chain joins TRBV6-1 to TRBJ2-7, with D unresolved. This CDR3 spans 13 amino acids. Germline CDR1 and CDR2: MNHNS and SASEGT. V was trimmed by 4 bases and J by 4 bases, leaving 11 bases between them. The DNA of the CDR3 is TGTGCCAGCAGTGTTTATGGCGGATACGAGCAGTACTTC. It codes for CASSVYGGYEQYF.

The genes are TRBV30 and TRBJ2-2; 13 nucleotides match TRBD2. The CDR3 is 15 amino acids. Germline lookup yields CDR1 GTSNPN and CDR2 SVGIG (reference sequence). The junction had 0 bases not matched to a gene; V was cut back by 2 bases and J by 3 bases. The CDR3 protein is CAWSTSGRDTGELFF. In nucleotides, the CDR3 is TGTGCCTGGAGTACTAGCGGGAGGGACACCGGGGAGCTGTTTTTT.

The chain has TRBV27 and TRBJ2-5; D is possibly TRBD2 (5 bases). Germline lookup yields CDR1 MNHEY and CDR2 SMNVEV (reference sequence). V lost 4 bases, J lost 1 base, and 13 bases lay in between. CDR3 size: 15 residues. The CDR3 DNA follows: TGTGCCAGCAGTTCGGGGTTAACCCCCCAAGAGACCCAGTACTTC. It encodes CASSSGLTPQETQYF.

This clone showed up just once. V usage is TRBV5-1 and J usage is TRBJ1-1, with D perhaps matching TRBD1 (5 bases). V shed 9 bases and J shed 4 bases, with 28 bases lying between them. The length of the CDR3 is 17 residues. Germline-derived CDR1 and CDR2 are SGHRS and YFSETQ. The chain's CDR3 is CATYGEGADSGSTEAFF. In DNA, the CDR3 is TGCGCCACCTACGGTGAAGGGGCTGATTCGGGTAGCACTGAAGCTTTCTTT.

J is TRBJ2-3 and V is TRBV6-4; 7 bases match TRBD2. The CDR3 spans 16 residues. CDR1 and CDR2 from the germline V gene are MRHNA and SNTAGT. J lost 0 bases, V lost 0 bases, and 3 bases had no gene match. In DNA form, the CDR3 reads TGTGCCAGCAGTGACTCAAGTAGCGGGAGCACAGATACGCAGTATTTT. Amino acid sequence: CASSDSSSGSTDTQYF.

This clone has only one observation. V gene TRBV7-9 combines with J gene TRBJ1-2; no clear D gene. V lost 0 bases to trimming and J lost 7 bases, with 12 bases between them. This CDR3 contains 14 residues. In germline, CDR1 is SEHNR, CDR2 FQNEAQ (reference sequence). CDR3 nucleotides: TGTGCCAGCAGCTTAGCGGGCCGGGAGGCTGGCTACACCTTC. Encoded protein: CASSLAGREAGYTF.

The chain has TRBV6-5 and TRBJ2-2; TRBD1 matches 7 bases. The CDR3 runs 14 residues. Germline V lookup: CDR1 MNHEY, CDR2 SVGAGI. The trim removed 0 bases at V and 6 bases at J, leaving 1 base unmatched. The CDR3 loop reads CASSYSTGPGELFF. CDR3 coding DNA: TGTGCCAGCAGTTACTCGACAGGGCCCGGGGAGCTGTTTTTT.

The chain joins TRBV19 to TRBJ2-7; TRBD2 might be the D (5 bases). Germline lookup yields CDR1 LNHDA and CDR2 SQIVND (reference sequence). The CDR3 is made up of 11 amino acids. V lost 3 bases, J lost 6 bases, and 6 bases lay in between. CDR3 sequence: CASSIGSEQYF. CDR3 bases: TGTGCCAGTAGTATTGGGAGCGAGCAGTACTTC. Variable domain in full (rest from reference TRBV19 and TRBJ2-7): DGGITQSPKYLFRKEGQNVTLSCEQNLNHDAMYWYRQDPGQGLRLIYYSQIVNDFQKGDIAEGYSVSREKKESFPLTVTSAQKNPTAFYLCASSIGSEQYFGPGTRLTVT.

V gene TRBV7-9 combines with J gene TRBJ2-7; TRBD2 is a possible D gene (9 bases). The CDR3 is made up of 15 amino acids. Germline V lookup: CDR1 SEHNR, CDR2 FQNEAQ (reference sequence). The V end lost 7 bases, the J end lost 5 bases, and 21 bases lay between the germline ends. CDR3 sequence (DNA): TGTGCCAGCACCCAGGGGGCGGGAGGGCCCGACGAGCAGTACTTC. Translating gives CASTQGAGGPDEQYF.

There are a few counts of this clone. V and J are TRBV2 and TRBJ2-4; D gene uncertain. The CDR3 length is 17 residues. V lost 6 bases and J lost 1, with 19 bases in between. Germline values: CDR1 SNHLY, CDR2 FYNNEI. CDR3 in DNA: TGTGCCAGCAGGCCTATGGGTGCCTTGGAGGCCAAAAACATTCAGTACTTC. It encodes CASRPMGALEAKNIQYF.